Following are 8 T cell receptor beta chains from one sample sequenced in a study of blood T cell repertoires in COVID-19. The table came from immunoSEQ multiplex PCR; TCRdb's copy has only in-frame clones and leaves some out. The table includes about 260,000 clones, around nine tenths detected once. Source material: peripheral blood. The origin of the receptors is a man aged 35 to 55 who had recovered from COVID-19.

This clone came up once. The sample carries other DNA sequences with the same CDR3. J is TRBJ2-3 and V is TRBV2; D perhaps matches TRBD1 (6 bases). Germline V gives CDR1 SNHLY, CDR2 FYNNEI. CDR3 length: 13 amino acids. V was cut by 2 bases and J by 3 bases, with 6 bases left in between. CDR3 in DNA: TGTGCCAGCAGTGAACAGGGGACAGATACGCAGTATTTT. Translated, it gives CASSEQGTDTQYF.

V gene TRBV29-1 combines with J gene TRBJ1-3; weak D call: TRBD1 (5 bases). Trimming pared 3 bases from V and 1 base from J, leaving 7 bases between. Germline V gene data show CDR1 as SQVTM and CDR2 as ANQGSEA. This CDR3 comprises 13 residues. The CDR3 sequence: CSVDGGSGNTIYF. As DNA, the CDR3 is TGCAGCGTTGACGGGGGTTCTGGAAACACCATATATTTT.

This clone showed up just a few times. The chain combines TRBV5-4 with TRBJ1-5, with TRBD1 identical over 10 bases. The V and J ends lost 4 bases and 1 base, in that order; junction bases with no gene match: 8. This CDR3 comprises 17 residues. From germline, CDR1 is SGHNT and CDR2 YYREEE (reference sequence). This CDR3 reads CASSPRDRGDSNQPQHF. CDR3 coding DNA: TGTGCCAGCAGCCCCCGGGACAGGGGAGACAGCAATCAGCCCCAGCATTTT.

The genes are TRBV7-9 and TRBJ2-2, with D possibly TRBD2 on 5 matching bases. V gave up 5 bases and J gave up 3 bases, with 7 bases separating them. Germline V gene sequence: CDR1 SEHNR, CDR2 FQNEAQ (reference sequence). The CDR3 has 13 residues. CDR3 region: CASSVDYTGELFF. CDR3 DNA sequence: TGTGCCAGCAGCGTGGACTACACCGGGGAGCTGTTTTTT.

The genes are TRBV24-1 and TRBJ1-2; possible D gene TRBD1, 6 bases. Trimming cost V 10 bases and J 6 bases, with 17 bases left between them. This CDR3 comprises 13 residues. Germline values: CDR1 KGHDR, CDR2 SFDVKD. Written as DNA, the CDR3 is TGTGCCACAAGCCGGACAGAGTTTGATGGCTACACCTTC. Protein: CATSRTEFDGYTF.

The chain couples TRBV5-1 to TRBJ2-1, with 15 positions matching TRBD2. CDR1 and CDR2 from the germline V gene are SGHRS and YFSETQ. The CDR3 totals 15 residues. Losses at the gene ends were 5 bases for V and 7 bases for J; bases not matched to a gene: 4. CDR3 bases: TGCGCCAGCAGACAGGGACTAGCGGGAGGAAATGAGCAGTTCTTC. As protein: CASRQGLAGGNEQFF. The full variable domain, in which reference TRBV5-1 and TRBJ2-1 provide the parts outside the CDR3, is KAGVTQTPRYLIKTRGQQVTLSCSPISGHRSVSWYQQTPGQGLQFLFEYFSETQRNKGNFPGRFSGRQFSNSRSEMNVSTLELGDSALYLCASRQGLAGGNEQFFGPGTRLTVL.

This chain joins TRBV6-5 and TRBJ2-7; possibly TRBD1 for D (5 bases). CDR3 length: 13 residues. V dropped 6 bases and J dropped 5 bases, with 14 bases sitting between them. Looked up from germline, CDR1 is MNHEY and CDR2 is SVGAGI. CDR3 nucleotides: TGTGCCAGCAGCCTACAGGTTCGGAACGAGCAGTACTTC. It codes for CASSLQVRNEQYF.

This clone was seen once. The V and J genes are TRBV9 and TRBJ1-4; D is possibly TRBD1 (6 bases). The V end was cut by 4 bases, the J end by 6 bases, with 16 bases between. The CDR3 length is 15 residues. Germline CDR1 reads SGDLS; CDR2 reads YYNGEE. DNA of the CDR3: TGTGCCAGCAGCCCCACCCGGGACATTTATGAAAAACTGTTTTTT. It is translated as CASSPTRDIYEKLFF.